This entry lists 4 T cell receptor beta chains sequenced from one sample in a study of identical twins (dated by TCRdb to about 2016). Libraries were made using 5' RACE. The instrument was an Illumina HiSeq 2000. The public reads were run again by TCRdb, first through fastp at Q25 and then through MiXCR, and only productive beta chains were kept. Entries that share a CDR3 protein sequence are merged under the most common genes and DNA. The sample includes about 700,000 distinct CDR3 sequences, with approximately 6% observed a single time. Clones ranked in the top ten supply around 1.9% of the sample. Specimen: naive T cells sorted from blood. The cell subset or site label of this sample denotes: cells isolated with a human naive T-cell isolation kit. All receptors derive from a man aged 18 to 29 in good health.

This clonotype has ten or more counts. The rearrangement links TRBV5-1 to TRBJ2-1, with 8 positions matching TRBD1. The CDR3 extends over 15 amino acids. Germline CDR1 and CDR2: SGHRS and YFSETQ. V trimming: 4 bases; J trimming: 5 bases; junction bases outside the gene matches: 8. CDR3 protein: CASSLGQGGHNEQFF. The CDR3 DNA sequence: TGCGCCAGCAGCCTAGGACAGGGAGGTCACAATGAGCAGTTCTTC.

In its sample, this clonotype was seen a few times. The CDR3 DNA reads as TGTGCCAGCACCCGGGACAGGGGGTTCGTTTTGGGCACCGGGGAGCTGTTTTTT. It encodes CASTRDRGFVLGTGELFF. The gene calls are TRBV11-2 and TRBJ2-2, with 11 bases fitting TRBD1. CDR1 is SGHAT and CDR2 is FQNNGV in the germline V gene. With 7 bases clipped from V and 4 bases from J, the junction kept 14 bases outside the gene matches. The CDR3 sequence is 18 residues long. The full variable domain, rest sourced from reference TRBV11-2 and TRBJ2-2, is EAGVAQSPRYKIIEKRQSVAFWCNPISGHATLYWYQQILGQGPKLLIQFQNNGVVDDSQLPKDRFSAERLKGVDSTLKIQPAKLEDSAVYLCASTRDRGFVLGTGELFFGEGSRLTVL.

The table lists this clonotype with a few counts. The chain links TRBV6-2 or TRBV6-3 to TRBJ2-4; D is uncertain. Trimming removed 0 bases from V and 0 bases from J, with 21 bases in between. This CDR3 comprises 20 residues. The V gene's germline CDR1 is MNHEY and CDR2 SVGEGT. The CDR3 DNA follows: TGTGCCAGCAGTTACTCGGTGGTTGAGACAATGCTACTAGCCAAAAACATTCAGTACTTC. Its translation is CASSYSVVETMLLAKNIQYF.

V gene TRBV5-1 combines with J gene TRBJ2-5; maybe TRBD1 (5 bases). Germline loops: CDR1 SGHRS, CDR2 YFSETQ. The CDR3 contains 15 residues. Trimming left V 4 bases short and J 1 base short, with 14 bases between. CDR3 DNA: TGCGCCAGCAGCCGTGATGGGCAGGGCCAAGAGACCCAGTACTTC. This gives the protein CASSRDGQGQETQYF.